A single sample is the source of the 19 T cell receptor beta chains below, sequenced in a study of human T cells and chemical hapten exposure. Sample time point: pre-sensitization, week 0. Treatment indicated: therapeutic diphenylcyclopropenone sensitization with weekly scalp DPC. TCRdb analysed the RACE reads with MiXCR anew, one entry per CDR3 protein. The sample carries fewer than 70,000 distinct CDR3 sequences, about 7% recorded once. This specimen consisted of whole blood, obtained in connection with sensitization to the hapten diphenylcyclopropenone (DPC). These receptors originate from a woman aged 25-40 years with alopecia areata. Some clones in this sample may be carry-over from other donors' samples.

This clonotype has at least ten counts. The chain uses TRBV30 and TRBJ1-1; D remains unclear. Per germline, CDR1 GTSNPN and CDR2 SVGIG (reference sequence). Trimming pared 1 base from V and 3 bases from J, leaving 6 bases between. The CDR3 length is 12 residues. The CDR3 DNA follows: TGTGCCTGGAGTGACCGAGACACTGAAGCTTTCTTT. This gives the protein CAWSDRDTEAFF. The whole variable domain, remainder taken from reference TRBV30 and TRBJ1-1, is SQTIHQWPATLVQPVGSPLSLECTVEGTSNPNLYWYRQAAGRGLQLLFYSVGIGQISSEVPQNLSASRPQDRQFILSSKKLLLSDSGFYLCAWSDRDTEAFFGQGTRLTVV.

At least ten counts were recorded for this clonotype. This chain uses TRBV20-1 with TRBJ1-2, with no clear D. V dropped 6 bases and J dropped 2 bases, with 22 bases sitting between them. From germline, CDR1 is DFQATT and CDR2 SNEGSKA (reference sequence). This CDR3 has 16 residues. CDR3 sequence reads: CSADILKDGDNYGYTF. The CDR3 nucleotides are TGCAGTGCGGATATTCTAAAGGACGGAGACAACTATGGCTACACCTTC.

This clonotype was picked up many times. The J gene is TRBJ1-2, the V gene TRBV2; 7 bases map to TRBD1. The CDR3 spans 14 residues. The germline V gene encodes CDR1 SNHLY and CDR2 FYNNEI. Trimming cost V 4 bases and J 3 bases; bases outside gene matches: 5. The CDR3 is CASSVEQGHYGYTF. In nucleotides, the CDR3 is TGTGCCAGCAGTGTAGAACAGGGGCACTATGGCTACACCTTC. Full variable domain (remainder filled in from reference TRBV2 and TRBJ1-2): EPEVTQTPSHQVTQMGQEVILRCVPISNHLYFYWYRQILGQKVEFLVSFYNNEISEKSEIFDDQFSVERPDGSNFTLKIRSTKLEDSAMYFCASSVEQGHYGYTFGSGTRLTVV.

V and J are TRBV12-3 or TRBV12-4 and TRBJ1-1; no reliable D call. The CDR3 consists of 13 residues. V dropped 3 bases and J dropped 4 bases, with 9 bases sitting between them. CDR3 nucleotides: TGTGCCAGCAGTTTTGGGGAGGGCACTGAAGCTTTCTTT. Translating it yields CASSFGEGTEAFF.

There are many counts of this clonotype. The CDR3 spells CASSLDRDTEAFF. In DNA form, the CDR3 reads TGTGCCAGCAGCTTAGATCGGGACACTGAAGCTTTCTTT. This rearrangement joins TRBV11-2 to TRBJ1-1, with D uncertain. V shed 0 bases and J shed 3 bases, with 5 bases lying between them. CDR1 and CDR2 from the germline V gene are SGHAT and FQNNGV. The CDR3 totals 13 residues.

This chain links TRBV7-9 with TRBJ1-1; D might be TRBD1 (5 bases). This CDR3 contains 13 residues. Trimming cost V 3 bases and J 7 bases, with 12 bases left between them. Germline CDR1 SEHNR, CDR2 FQNEAQ (reference sequence). CDR3 DNA sequence: TGTGCCAGCAGCTTTACGGGGGAACTTGAAGCTTTCTTT. Translation gives CASSFTGELEAFF. The whole variable domain, remainder taken from reference TRBV7-9 and TRBJ1-1, is DTGVSQNPRHKITKRGQNVTFRCDPISEHNRLYWYRQTLGQGPEFLTYFQNEAQLEKSRLLSDRFSAERPKGSFSTLEIQRTEQGDSAMYLCASSFTGELEAFFGQGTRLTVV.

The V gene is TRBV5-1, the J gene TRBJ1-6; TRBD1 matches at 8 bases. Germline V gene lookup returns CDR1 SGHRS and CDR2 YFSETQ. The CDR3 is made up of 15 amino acids. V was clipped by 4 bases and J by 12 bases; unmatched bases: 12. The CDR3, as DNA: TGCGCCAGCAGCCCCGAGGCAGGGGGCGCAAGACCCCTCCACTTT. It specifies CASSPEAGGARPLHF.

This clonotype was seen repeatedly, ten times or more. This chain joins TRBV5-1 and TRBJ2-1, with D possibly being TRBD2 (6 bases). Trimming took 4 bases from V and 4 from J, leaving 15 bases between them. Germline V lookup: CDR1 SGHRS, CDR2 YFSETQ. This CDR3 is 15 amino acids long. The chain's CDR3 is CASSLLAGPYNEQFF. In DNA, the CDR3 is TGCGCCAGCAGCCTTCTGGCGGGGCCTTACAATGAGCAGTTCTTC. The complete variable domain, with remaining parts taken from reference TRBV5-1 and TRBJ2-1, reads KAGVTQTPRYLIKTRGQQVTLSCSPISGHRSVSWYQQTPGQGLQFLFEYFSETQRNKGNFPGRFSGRQFSNSRSEMNVSTLELGDSALYLCASSLLAGPYNEQFFGPGTRLTVL.

The table lists this clonotype with many counts. The chain couples TRBV6-2 or TRBV6-3 to TRBJ2-1; D might be TRBD1 (6 bases). With 4 bases removed from V and 4 bases from J, the gap between germline ends came to 14 bases. Germline assignment: CDR1 MNHEY and CDR2 SVGEGT. CDR3 length equals 15 residues. Here the CDR3 reads CASSSGTPEYNEQFF. For the CDR3, the DNA is TGTGCCAGCAGTTCCGGGACACCCGAATACAATGAGCAGTTCTTC.

This clonotype was found many times. V gene TRBV7-9 combines with J gene TRBJ2-7, with D maybe TRBD1 (7 bases). CDR3 length: 14 residues. CDR1 is SEHNR, CDR2 FQNEAQ, per germline (reference sequence). Trimming left V 5 bases short and J 2 bases short, with 13 bases between. The CDR3 sequence is CASSPGDRTYEQYF. In nucleotides, the CDR3 is TGTGCCAGCAGCCCGGGGGACAGAACCTACGAGCAGTACTTC.

In its sample, this clonotype was seen many times. The chain employs TRBV7-9 and TRBJ1-2, with 9 bases matching TRBD1. V lost 4 bases to trimming and J lost 2 bases; unmatched junction nucleotides: 5. From germline, CDR1 is SEHNR and CDR2 FQNEAQ (reference sequence). The CDR3 covers 15 residues. The CDR3 sequence is CASSYGQGYNYGYTF. CDR3 DNA sequence: TGTGCCAGCAGCTACGGACAGGGGTACAACTATGGCTACACCTTC.

This clonotype occurred a few times. The chain employs TRBV20-1 and TRBJ2-7, with 7 nucleotides matching TRBD1. This CDR3 contains 15 residues. With 2 bases clipped from V and 0 bases from J, the junction kept 7 bases outside the gene matches. Germline V lookup: CDR1 DFQATT, CDR2 SNEGSKA (reference sequence). CDR3 sequence: CSARNRQGSSYEQYF. The DNA for the CDR3 is TGCAGTGCTAGAAACAGACAGGGAAGCTCCTACGAGCAGTACTTC.

The chain has TRBV21-1 and TRBJ2-7. TRBV21-1 is a known pseudogene. This CDR3 comprises 13 residues. CDR3 region: CASSHSSTYEQYF. In DNA, the CDR3 is TGTGCCAGCAGCCATTCGAGTACCTACGAGCAGTACTTC.

This clonotype has at least ten counts. CDR3 in amino acids: CASRGDRASTDTQYF. CDR3 DNA: TGTGCCAGCAGGGGAGACAGGGCTAGCACAGATACGCAGTATTTT. The V gene is TRBV7-2, the J gene TRBJ2-3; 7 bases align to TRBD1. The V segment lost 6 bases and the J segment 0 bases; nucleotides outside the gene matches: 6. The CDR3 is made up of 15 amino acids. Germline assignment: CDR1 SGHTA and CDR2 FQGNSA. The variable domain in full, with the rest retrieved from reference TRBV7-2 and TRBJ2-3, is GAGVSQSPSNKVTEKGKDVELRCDPISGHTALYWYRQSLGQGLEFLIYFQGNSAPDKSGLPSDRFSAERTGGSVSTLTIQRTQQEDSAVYLCASRGDRASTDTQYFGPGTRLTVL.

This clonotype came up many times. The CDR3 nucleotides read TGCAGTGCTAGGGCCGAAAAACTGTTTTTT. This gives the protein CSARAEKLFF. The chain is built from TRBV20-1 and TRBJ1-4; no definite D call. The V gene's germline CDR1 is DFQATT and CDR2 SNEGSKA (reference sequence). Trimming stripped 3 bases from V and 8 bases from J, with 4 bases between. CDR3 length: 10 residues.

There are many counts of this clonotype. DNA of the CDR3: TGTGCCACCCACAACAGGGGTCTCAGCACTGAAGCTTTCTTT. Translated: CATHNRGLSTEAFF. This chain links TRBV6-1 with TRBJ1-1; 7 nucleotides align to TRBD1. Germline-derived CDR1 and CDR2 are MNHNS and SASEGT. The J segment lost 4 bases and the V segment lost 10 bases, leaving 12 bases of the junction unmatched. The CDR3 sequence is 14 residues long.

There are many counts of this clonotype. CDR3 loop: CASSADSPQPQHF. CDR3 nucleotide sequence: TGTGCCAGCAGTGCAGACAGCCCACAGCCCCAGCATTTT. The rearrangement joins TRBV2 to TRBJ1-5; possibly TRBD1 for D (5 bases). In germline, CDR1 is SNHLY, CDR2 FYNNEI. V was clipped by 4 bases and J by 7 bases, with 11 bases between them. The CDR3 sequence is 13 residues long.

This clonotype was observed at least ten times. The V and J genes are TRBV6-5 and TRBJ2-7; 12 bases are a match to TRBD2. With 6 bases clipped from V and 0 bases from J, the junction kept 9 bases outside the gene matches. CDR1 MNHEY and CDR2 SVGAGI come from the germline V gene. The CDR3 length is 17 residues. CDR3 DNA sequence: TGTGCCAGCAGCTTACGACTAGCGGGGGCCGACTCCTACGAGCAGTACTTC. It specifies CASSLRLAGADSYEQYF.

V gene TRBV29-1 combines with J gene TRBJ2-1; D could derive from TRBD1 or TRBD2 (5 bases each). The V gene's germline CDR1 is SQVTM and CDR2 ANQGSEA. The CDR3 extends over 13 amino acids. V lost 5 bases and J lost 10, with 18 bases in between. CDR3 DNA sequence: TGCAGCGTTCGGCTGGTCGGGACCACCGAGCAGTTCTTC. Residues: CSVRLVGTTEQFF.